Sequencing of this T cell receptor (beta chain) was carried out in a study of blood T cells in healthy people across ages. Study information: Template switching retrieved approximately one barcoded beta molecule for each two T cells.

Trimming removed 6 bases at V and 1 base at J, with 10 bases between. The CDR3 has 13 residues. Germline CDR1 and CDR2: MNHEY and SVGEGT. Overall study findings and caveats: Naive CD4+ cells and diversity were both higher in long-lived donors than in aged donors. Unknown CMV status may confound age-related changes in expanded clones. Calculation of diversity from one million T cells yielded estimates considered to be underestimates.

Primed by a sample-barcoded 5' primer and a J-beta primer mix, a second PCR proceeded for about 7 to 11 cycles. TCRdb re-called the 5' RACE reads through MiXCR, storing one row per CDR3 protein. The sample lists over 600,000 distinct CDR3 sequences; roughly 20% were seen once. The table lists this clonotype with a few counts. What it recognizes is unknown. This chain connects TRBV6-2 or TRBV6-3 to TRBJ2-7, with D tentatively TRBD1 (6 bases). The sequence was obtained from a man in his sixties or seventies in good health. Source material: blood. The CDR3 DNA reads as TGTGCCAGCAGACCCACAGGGTCCTACGAGCAGTACTTC. This codes for CASRPTGSYEQYF.